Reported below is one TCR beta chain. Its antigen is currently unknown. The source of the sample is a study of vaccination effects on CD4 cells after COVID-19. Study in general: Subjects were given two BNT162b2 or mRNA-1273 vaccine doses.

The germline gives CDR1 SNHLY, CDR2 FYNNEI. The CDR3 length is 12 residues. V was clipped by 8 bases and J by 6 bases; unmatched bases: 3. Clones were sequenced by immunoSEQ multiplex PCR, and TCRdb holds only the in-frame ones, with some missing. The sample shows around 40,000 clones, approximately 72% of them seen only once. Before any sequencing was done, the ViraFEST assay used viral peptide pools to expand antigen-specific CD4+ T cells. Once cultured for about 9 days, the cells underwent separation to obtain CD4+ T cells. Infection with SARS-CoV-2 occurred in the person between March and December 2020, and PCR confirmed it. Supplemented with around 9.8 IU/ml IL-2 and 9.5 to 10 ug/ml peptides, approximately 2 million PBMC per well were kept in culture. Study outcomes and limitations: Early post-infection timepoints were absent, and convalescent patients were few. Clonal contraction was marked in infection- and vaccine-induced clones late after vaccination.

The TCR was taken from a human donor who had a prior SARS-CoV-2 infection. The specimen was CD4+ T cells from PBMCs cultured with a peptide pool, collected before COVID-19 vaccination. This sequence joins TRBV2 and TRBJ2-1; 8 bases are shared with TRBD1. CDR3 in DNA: TGTGCCAGCCAGGGGGCAATCAATGAGCAGTTCTTC. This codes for CASQGAINEQFF.